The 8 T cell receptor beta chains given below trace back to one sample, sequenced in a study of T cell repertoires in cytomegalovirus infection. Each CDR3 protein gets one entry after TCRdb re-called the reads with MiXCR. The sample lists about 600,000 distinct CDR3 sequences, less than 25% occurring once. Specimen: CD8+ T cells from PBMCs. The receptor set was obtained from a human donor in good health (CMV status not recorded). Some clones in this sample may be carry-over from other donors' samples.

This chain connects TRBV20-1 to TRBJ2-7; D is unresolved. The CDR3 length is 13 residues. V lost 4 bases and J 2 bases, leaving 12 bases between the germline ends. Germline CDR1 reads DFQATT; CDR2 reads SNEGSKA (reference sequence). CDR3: CSAITGSTYEQYF. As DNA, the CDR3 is TGCAGTGCTATCACGGGCAGCACCTACGAGCAGTACTTC.

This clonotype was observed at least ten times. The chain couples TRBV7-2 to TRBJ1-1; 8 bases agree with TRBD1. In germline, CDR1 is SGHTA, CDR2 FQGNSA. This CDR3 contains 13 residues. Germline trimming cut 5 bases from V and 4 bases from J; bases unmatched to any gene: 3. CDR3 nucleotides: TGTGCCAGCAGCCCCACAGGGGGCACTGAAGCTTTCTTT. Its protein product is CASSPTGGTEAFF.

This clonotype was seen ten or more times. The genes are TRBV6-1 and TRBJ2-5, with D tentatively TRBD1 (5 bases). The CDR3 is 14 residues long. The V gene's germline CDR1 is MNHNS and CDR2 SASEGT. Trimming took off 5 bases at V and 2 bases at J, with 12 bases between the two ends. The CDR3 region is CASSYSGHQETQYF. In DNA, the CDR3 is TGTGCCAGCAGTTATAGTGGACATCAAGAGACCCAGTACTTC.

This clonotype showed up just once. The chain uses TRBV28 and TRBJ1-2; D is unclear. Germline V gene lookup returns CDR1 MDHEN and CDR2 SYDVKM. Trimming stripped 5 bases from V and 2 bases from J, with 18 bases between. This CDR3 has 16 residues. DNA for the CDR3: TGTGCCAGCAGTCTGGAGTTGGGTCTAGAGAACTATGGCTACACCTTC. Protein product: CASSLELGLENYGYTF.

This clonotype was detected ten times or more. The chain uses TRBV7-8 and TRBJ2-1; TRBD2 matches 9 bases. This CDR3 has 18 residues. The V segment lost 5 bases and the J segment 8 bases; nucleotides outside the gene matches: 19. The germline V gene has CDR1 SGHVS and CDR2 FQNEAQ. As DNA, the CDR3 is TGTGCCAGCAGCCGCCCCCTTGGCGGGGGGGGCGTCTTGGATGAGCAGTTCTTC. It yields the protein CASSRPLGGGGVLDEQFF.

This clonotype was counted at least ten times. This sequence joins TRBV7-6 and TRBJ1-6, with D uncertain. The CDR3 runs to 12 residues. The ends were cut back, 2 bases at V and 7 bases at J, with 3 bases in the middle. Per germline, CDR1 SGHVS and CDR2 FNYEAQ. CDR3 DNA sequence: TGTGCCAGCAGCTTATCAAATTCACCCCTCCACTTT. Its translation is CASSLSNSPLHF. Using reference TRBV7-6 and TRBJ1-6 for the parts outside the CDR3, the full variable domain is GAGVSQSPRYKVTKRGQDVALRCDPISGHVSLYWYRQALGQGPEFLTYFNYEAQQDKSGLPNDRFSAERPEGSISTLTIQRTEQRDSAMYRCASSLSNSPLHFGNGTRLTVT.

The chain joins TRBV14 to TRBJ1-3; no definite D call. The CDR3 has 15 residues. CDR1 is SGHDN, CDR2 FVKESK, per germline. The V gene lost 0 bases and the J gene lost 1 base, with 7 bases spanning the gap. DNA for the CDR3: TGTGCCAGCAGCCAAGAGCTGGGATCTGGAAACACCATATATTTT. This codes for CASSQELGSGNTIYF.

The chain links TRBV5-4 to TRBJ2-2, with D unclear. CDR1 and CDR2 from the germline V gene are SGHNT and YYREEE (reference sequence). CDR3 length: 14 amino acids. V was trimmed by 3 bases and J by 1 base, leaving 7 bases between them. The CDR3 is CASSSSRNTGELFF. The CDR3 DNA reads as TGTGCCAGCAGCTCATCACGGAACACCGGGGAGCTGTTTTTT.